One sample yielded the 29 T cell receptor beta chains listed below, sequenced in a study of blood T cell repertoires in COVID-19. TCRdb's copy holds only in-frame clones and misses some; the assay was immunoSEQ multiplex PCR. This sample has about 330,000 clones, with 89% found just once. Sequenced input: peripheral blood. These receptors all come from a man between 18 and 35 years old who had recovered from COVID-19.

CDR3 sequence reads: CASSQGADSYEQYF. The CDR3 DNA sequence: TGCGCCAGCAGCCAAGGAGCGGACTCCTACGAGCAGTACTTC. The chain combines TRBV5-1 with TRBJ2-7, with D maybe TRBD2 (5 bases). This CDR3 is 14 amino acids long. Per the germline V gene, CDR1 is SGHRS and CDR2 is YFSETQ. V was cut by 4 bases and J by 0 bases, with 11 bases left in between. The full variable domain, its missing parts supplied by reference TRBV5-1 and TRBJ2-7, is KAGVTQTPRYLIKTRGQQVTLSCSPISGHRSVSWYQQTPGQGLQFLFEYFSETQRNKGNFPGRFSGRQFSNSRSEMNVSTLELGDSALYLCASSQGADSYEQYFGPGTRLTVT.

The genes are TRBV9 and TRBJ1-1; 7 nucleotides match TRBD1. The CDR3 is 14 amino acids. In germline, CDR1 is SGDLS, CDR2 YYNGEE. After removal of 2 bases from V and 2 bases from J, the junction contained 3 bases not matched to a gene. In nucleotides, the CDR3 is TGTGCCAGCAGCGTGCAGGGGGTAAACACTGAAGCTTTCTTT. This encodes CASSVQGVNTEAFF.

CDR3 DNA: TGTGCCAGCAGCGTCCGGGACAGCCTCAATGAAAAACTGTTTTTT. Translation: CASSVRDSLNEKLFF. The J gene is TRBJ1-4, the V gene TRBV9; 7 nucleotides match TRBD1. The CDR3 totals 15 residues. V was pared by 2 bases and J by 5 bases, with 6 bases of the junction left unmatched. Germline V gene lookup returns CDR1 SGDLS and CDR2 YYNGEE.

The CDR3 loop reads CASSASGADVYNEQFF. Written as DNA, the CDR3 is TGTGCCAGCAGCGCAAGCGGCGCGGACGTCTACAATGAGCAGTTCTTC. The chain is built from TRBV9 and TRBJ2-1, with D possibly TRBD2 on 5 matching bases. Looked up from germline, CDR1 is SGDLS and CDR2 is YYNGEE. Trimming stripped 3 bases from V and 3 bases from J, with 16 bases between. The CDR3 spans 16 residues.

The rearrangement joins TRBV10-3 to TRBJ2-3; 11 nucleotides line up with TRBD2. The germline gives CDR1 ENHRY, CDR2 SYGVKD. V shed 6 bases, J shed 2 bases, and the junction held 4 bases outside the gene matches. CDR3 length: 15 residues. CDR3 in DNA: TGTGCCATCAGATTAGCGGGGGGGCCCACAGATACGCAGTATTTT. It translates to CAIRLAGGPTDTQYF.

The rearrangement links TRBV5-1 to TRBJ1-1; 7 bases are a match to TRBD1. J lost 0 bases, V lost 1 base, and 3 bases had no gene match. This CDR3 contains 15 residues. Germline CDR1 SGHRS, CDR2 YFSETQ. Here the CDR3 reads CASSLRQGLNTEAFF. The CDR3 region has the DNA TGCGCCAGCAGCTTGCGACAGGGCTTGAACACTGAAGCTTTCTTT.

J is TRBJ1-3 and V is TRBV4-1, with TRBD1 identical over 9 bases. The CDR3 is made up of 17 amino acids. Trimming at V came to 8 bases and at J to 0 bases, leaving 11 bases not matched to a gene. Germline-derived CDR1 and CDR2 are MGHRA and YSYEKL. The CDR3 DNA follows: TGCGCCAGCGTGGGGACAGGGAACGGAGTCTCTGGAAACACCATATATTTT. Its protein is CASVGTGNGVSGNTIYF.

In its sample, this clone was seen once. The gene calls are TRBV5-4 and TRBJ2-5, with 8 bases that match TRBD2. This CDR3 contains 15 residues. Germline V lookup: CDR1 SGHNT, CDR2 YYREEE (reference sequence). With 0 bases clipped from V and 5 bases from J, the junction kept 6 bases outside the gene matches. The DNA for the CDR3 is TGTGCCAGCAGCTTGGCTCGGGGGGGGCTGGAGACCCAGTACTTC. The encoded protein is CASSLARGGLETQYF.

The genes are TRBV4-3 and TRBJ2-3, with 7 bases matching TRBD2. The junction had 10 bases not matched to a gene; V was cut back by 0 bases and J by 10 bases. Looked up from germline, CDR1 is LGHNA and CDR2 is YSLEER. The CDR3 consists of 15 residues. The CDR3 nucleotides read TGCGCCAGCAGCCAAGATATACGGGGGGAAATCGCGCAGTATTTT. Translation gives CASSQDIRGEIAQYF.

This chain links TRBV19 with TRBJ2-3; 7 bases line up with TRBD2. Trimming at V came to 4 bases and at J to 0 bases, leaving 10 bases not matched to a gene. This CDR3 contains 17 residues. Per germline, CDR1 LNHDA and CDR2 SQIVND (reference sequence). This CDR3 reads CASSRDYGDTSTDTQYF. CDR3 nucleotides: TGTGCCAGTAGTAGGGACTATGGAGATACTAGCACAGATACGCAGTATTTT.

The V call is TRBV11-2, the J call TRBJ2-5, with 9 bases identical to TRBD2. The J segment lost 3 bases and the V segment lost 3 bases, leaving 5 bases of the junction unmatched. This CDR3 comprises 15 residues. Germline CDR1 and CDR2: SGHAT and FQNNGV. CDR3: CASSFSIAGEETQYF. As DNA, the CDR3 is TGTGCCAGCAGCTTTAGCATAGCGGGAGAAGAGACCCAGTACTTC.

The chain combines TRBV11-2 with TRBJ1-1; 9 bases line up with TRBD1. The CDR3 length is 19 residues. Trimming removed 7 bases from V and 0 bases from J; junction bases left unmatched: 18. Germline CDR1 and CDR2: SGHAT and FQNNGV. The CDR3 DNA reads TGTGCCAGCACTAGTGGGGGGTGGGACAGGGCACTCATGAACACTGAAGCTTTCTTT. It yields the protein CASTSGGWDRALMNTEAFF. Together with reference TRBV11-2 and TRBJ1-1, the CDR3 gives the full variable domain: EAGVAQSPRYKIIEKRQSVAFWCNPISGHATLYWYQQILGQGPKLLIQFQNNGVVDDSQLPKDRFSAERLKGVDSTLKIQPAKLEDSAVYLCASTSGGWDRALMNTEAFFGQGTRLTVV.

The rearrangement joins TRBV18 to TRBJ2-1, with 15 positions matching TRBD2. The germline V gene has CDR1 KGHSH and CDR2 LQKENI. This CDR3 has 14 amino acids. Unmatched junction bases numbered 6, after V lost 11 bases and J lost 7 bases. The CDR3 spells CAASGTSGRNEQFF. CDR3 nucleotides: TGTGCCGCGTCCGGGACTAGCGGGAGGAATGAGCAGTTCTTC.

The V and J genes are TRBV19 and TRBJ1-5, with D perhaps TRBD1 (6 bases). The CDR3 consists of 18 residues. The V gene lost 3 bases and the J gene lost 0 bases, with 18 bases spanning the gap. Germline lookup yields CDR1 LNHDA and CDR2 SQIVND (reference sequence). CDR3 nucleotides: TGTGCCAGTAGTATTCCTCCCGGGACAAGATATAGCAATCAGCCCCAGCATTTT. Translating it yields CASSIPPGTRYSNQPQHF.

As for this clone: The sample holds other DNA sequences that translate to the same CDR3. The J gene is TRBJ2-1, the V gene TRBV6-5; TRBD2 aligns across 12 bases. V lost 5 bases, J lost 4 bases, and 3 bases stayed unmatched. The CDR3 is 15 residues long. Germline values: CDR1 MNHEY, CDR2 SVGAGI. The CDR3 loop is CASSPGTSGYNEQFF. CDR3 coding DNA: TGTGCCAGCAGTCCCGGGACTAGCGGGTACAATGAGCAGTTCTTC.

This chain connects TRBV5-8 to TRBJ2-3; TRBD1 matches at 9 bases. Germline V gene lookup returns CDR1 SGHTS and CDR2 YDEGEE. V gave up 4 bases and J gave up 4 bases; unmatched junction bases: 7. There are 15 residues in the CDR3. For the CDR3, the DNA is TGTGCCAGCAGCACCGACAGGGGGGACCCAGATACGCAGTATTTT. Its translation is CASSTDRGDPDTQYF. The full variable domain, its missing parts supplied by reference TRBV5-8 and TRBJ2-3, is EAGVTQSPTHLIKTRGQQATLRCSPISGHTSVYWYQQALGLGLQFLLWYDEGEERNRGNFPPRFSGRQFPNYSSELNVNALELEDSALYLCASSTDRGDPDTQYFGPGTRLTVL.

J is TRBJ1-1 and V is TRBV10-1; tentative D call: TRBD1 (5 bases). Deletions cut 0 bases from V and 1 base from J, with 9 bases between. The CDR3 is 15 residues long. The germline V gene encodes CDR1 WNHNN and CDR2 SYGVQD (reference sequence). CDR3 nucleotide sequence: TGCGCCAGCAGTGAGTCGGCTACAGGGAACACTGAAGCTTTCTTT. Protein product: CASSESATGNTEAFF.

The CDR3 protein is CASSPRDRGTATNEKLFF. The DNA for the CDR3 is TGTGCCAGCTCACCTCGGGACAGGGGGACCGCAACTAATGAAAAACTGTTTTTT. V is TRBV18 and J is TRBJ1-4; 11 bases map to TRBD1. Looked up from germline, CDR1 is KGHSH and CDR2 is LQKENI. Unmatched junction bases numbered 6, after V lost 3 bases and J lost 0 bases. The CDR3 totals 18 residues.

The V gene is TRBV6-5, the J gene TRBJ2-7, with 10 bases matching TRBD1. The CDR3 is made up of 15 amino acids. The germline V gene encodes CDR1 MNHEY and CDR2 SVGAGI. J was trimmed by 6 bases and V by 4 bases; bases with no gene match: 9. CDR3 in amino acids: CASSSLGQGSLEQYF. The CDR3 bases are TGTGCCAGCAGTTCCCTGGGACAGGGGAGTCTCGAGCAGTACTTC.

The rearrangement joins TRBV10-3 to TRBJ1-1, with a weak D call TRBD1 (5 bases). The CDR3 contains 17 residues. Trimming removed 7 bases at V and 1 base at J, with 22 bases between. Looked up from germline, CDR1 is ENHRY and CDR2 is SYGVKD. The CDR3 sequence is CAITPSPGVLGNTEAFF. In DNA, the CDR3 is TGTGCCATCACTCCATCCCCGGGGGTACTCGGGAACACTGAAGCTTTCTTT.

The chain links TRBV6-6 to TRBJ1-6; TRBD1 might be the D (6 bases). This CDR3 comprises 17 residues. CDR1 MNHNY and CDR2 SVGAGI come from the germline V gene (reference sequence). Trimming shortened V by 5 bases and J by 6 bases, and 20 bases separated the two germline ends. Written as DNA, the CDR3 is TGTGCCAGCAGTCGAGTGAGGGGGAACGACGGTAATTCACCCCTCCACTTT. This translates into CASSRVRGNDGNSPLHF.

The genes are TRBV7-2 and TRBJ1-2; 7 bases align to TRBD1. V shed 1 base, J shed 3 bases, and the junction held 5 bases outside the gene matches. The germline V gene encodes CDR1 SGHTA and CDR2 FQGNSA. The CDR3 totals 15 residues. CDR3: CASSLVRQGDYGYTF. CDR3 nucleotide sequence: TGTGCCAGCAGCTTAGTTCGTCAGGGGGACTATGGCTACACCTTC.

This sequence joins TRBV2 and TRBJ1-1; D perhaps matches TRBD1 (6 bases). V was cut by 7 bases and J by 1 base, with 10 bases left in between. The length of the CDR3 is 13 residues. Germline V gene sequence: CDR1 SNHLY, CDR2 FYNNEI. CDR3 bases: TGTGCCAGCAACCCACAGGGGAACACTGAAGCTTTCTTT. Translating it yields CASNPQGNTEAFF.

The chain uses TRBV6-6 and TRBJ2-1; 10 bases map to TRBD2. The CDR3 has 18 amino acids. Per the germline V gene, CDR1 is MNHNY and CDR2 is SVGAGI (reference sequence). V trimming: 5 bases; J trimming: 0 bases; junction bases outside the gene matches: 10. CDR3 in DNA: TGTGCCAGCAGTCCAAGTGGACTAGCGGCAGGCTCCTACAATGAGCAGTTCTTC. It codes for CASSPSGLAAGSYNEQFF.

This chain connects TRBV4-1 to TRBJ2-7; D not resolved. The CDR3 is 15 residues long. The germline V and J ends were trimmed by 0 bases and 2 bases, with 11 bases remaining between them. Germline values: CDR1 MGHRA, CDR2 YSYEKL. CDR3 coding DNA: TGCGCCAGCAGCCAAGATACGGTACTCCCCTACGAGCAGTACTTC. Amino acid sequence: CASSQDTVLPYEQYF.

This chain links TRBV14 with TRBJ1-1; D might be TRBD1 (5 bases). V dropped 4 bases and J dropped 0 bases, with 12 bases sitting between them. The germline CDR1 and CDR2 sequences are SGHDN and FVKESK. The CDR3 consists of 15 residues. The CDR3 is CASSRSGLLNTEAFF. The CDR3 DNA reads as TGTGCCAGCAGCCGATCGGGACTTTTGAACACTGAAGCTTTCTTT.

This sequence joins TRBV2 and TRBJ2-1, with 10 nucleotides matching TRBD1. This CDR3 has 16 amino acids. V shed 4 bases, J shed 5 bases, and the junction held 8 bases outside the gene matches. The germline V gene has CDR1 SNHLY and CDR2 FYNNEI. The CDR3 region is CASSVHRDRGHNEQFF. CDR3 DNA: TGTGCCAGCAGTGTCCACCGGGACAGGGGACACAATGAGCAGTTCTTC.

This rearrangement joins TRBV18 to TRBJ2-7; weak D call: TRBD2 (6 bases). V was clipped by 2 bases and J by 3 bases, with 20 bases between them. CDR1 and CDR2 from the germline V gene are KGHSH and LQKENI. The CDR3 covers 17 residues. DNA of the CDR3: TGTGCCAGCTCACCAGGTTCGCGGGAAACACTTCGCTACGAGCAGTACTTC. It encodes CASSPGSRETLRYEQYF.

The chain couples TRBV10-1 to TRBJ2-7; D gene uncertain. Germline assignment: CDR1 WNHNN and CDR2 SYGVQD (reference sequence). Trimming cost V 7 bases and J 2 bases, with 9 bases left between them. The CDR3 has 12 amino acids. CDR3 sequence: CASTKPTYEQYF. CDR3 nucleotide sequence: TGCGCCAGCACTAAACCGACCTACGAGCAGTACTTC.